This T cell receptor beta chain was sequenced in a study of cytomegalovirus exposure and HLA in healthy donors. Findings and limits, study-wide: The listing of about 150 TCR beta chains classed them as cytomegalovirus-associated. In vitro data verified a few CMV-associated chains as specific for CMV antigens. HLA alleles showed associations with 15,000 to 20,000 TCR beta sequences in a later analysis, at a 0.05 false discovery rate.

The PCR ran on 60 Vbeta and 13 Jbeta primers. Original methodology: Approximately 12 million of the 75 million to 95 million unique TCR beta chains counted in a later analysis were shared. Measured with immunoSEQ multiplex PCR; TCRdb has only the in-frame clones, and not every one. That table is the source of V, J and clone size, and D and trimming were worked out from the DNA. The profile covers nearly 200,000 clones, with about 87% appearing a single time and around 1.2% taken by the ten largest. Germline lookup yields CDR1 LGHNA and CDR2 YNFKEQ. The CDR3 is 17 residues long. V lost 4 bases and J lost 2, with 19 bases in between. As for this clone: As yet, its antigen is unknown.

The sequence was obtained from a man aged 25-45 years in good health and CMV-seronegative. Sequencing input: PBMCs. The chain combines TRBV4-2 with TRBJ2-3, with D possibly being TRBD2 (6 bases). CDR3 loop: CASSPPTAGEPTDTQYF. As DNA, the CDR3 is TGTGCCAGCAGCCCCCCGACAGCGGGTGAACCCACAGATACGCAGTATTTT.